The clone carrying this TCR beta chain has only a few counts. V gave up 3 bases and J gave up 1 base, with 13 bases separating them. Germline V gene sequence: CDR1 DFQATT, CDR2 SNEGSKA (reference sequence). The CDR3 extends over 15 amino acids. The sample is drawn from a study of blood T cell repertoires in COVID-19. On the study more broadly: Sites in the United States, Italy and Spain provided acute and convalescent COVID-19 samples.

Clones were read by immunoSEQ multiplex PCR, and TCRdb kept only the in-frame ones, dropping some. The profile shows 150,000 to 200,000 clones, about four fifths of them singletons. This clonotype was sampled from a woman of 80 years or more with acute or convalescent COVID-19. Sequencing used peripheral blood. The rearrangement uses TRBV20-1 and TRBJ1-5; maybe TRBD1 (6 bases). CDR3 coding DNA: TGCAGTGCTAGTGACCAGGGGAAAAGCAATCAGCCCCAGCATTTT. Its protein product is CSASDQGKSNQPQHF.